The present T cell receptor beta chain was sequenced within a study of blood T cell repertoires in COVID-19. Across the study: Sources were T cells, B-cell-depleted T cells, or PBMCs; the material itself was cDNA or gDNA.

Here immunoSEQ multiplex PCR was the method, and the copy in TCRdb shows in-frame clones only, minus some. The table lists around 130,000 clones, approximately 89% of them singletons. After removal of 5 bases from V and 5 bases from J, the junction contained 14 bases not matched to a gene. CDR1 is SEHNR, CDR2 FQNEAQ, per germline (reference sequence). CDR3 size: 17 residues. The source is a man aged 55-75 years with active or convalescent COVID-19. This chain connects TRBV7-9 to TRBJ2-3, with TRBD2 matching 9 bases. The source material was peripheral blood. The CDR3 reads CASSPASGKGPGDTQYF. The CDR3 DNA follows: TGTGCCAGCAGCCCAGCTAGCGGGAAGGGACCCGGAGATACGCAGTATTTT.